Presented here are 8 T cell receptor beta chains from one specimen sequenced in a study of CD8 T cells in Susac syndrome. A quantity of roughly 0.5 to 1 ug RNA underwent reverse transcription using random hexamers. Using its own MiXCR run on the immunoSEQ multiplex PCR reads, TCRdb lists one record per CDR3 protein. There are some 260,000 distinct CDR3 sequences in the sample; 80% to 90% occur only once, and over 0.1% lies in the top ten. Specimen: CD8+ T cells from PBMCs. These receptors were collected from a human donor with multiple sclerosis.

This sequence joins TRBV29-1 and TRBJ1-2; D unclear. V gave up 6 bases and J gave up 5 bases, with 16 bases separating them. This CDR3 has 13 amino acids. Germline V lookup: CDR1 SQVTM, CDR2 ANQGSEA. CDR3 nucleotide sequence: TGCAGCGTCTACCCCGACGGGGAATATGGCTACACCTTC. This sequence encodes CSVYPDGEYGYTF.

The genes are TRBV7-9 and TRBJ2-5; a possible D gene is TRBD2 (6 bases). Germline V gives CDR1 SEHNR, CDR2 FQNEAQ (reference sequence). Between the trimmed V and J ends, which lost 3 bases and 5 bases, there was a span of 16 bases. The CDR3 runs to 15 residues. CDR3 bases: TGTGCCAGCAGCTTTTACCGGGAGAAGGGGGAGACCCAGTACTTC. It translates to CASSFYREKGETQYF.

The CDR3 nucleotides read TGTGCCAGCACGGTGGGGAATGAGCAGTTCTTC. It specifies CASTVGNEQFF. This chain links TRBV27 with TRBJ2-1; D not certain. The CDR3 has 11 amino acids. The germline V gene encodes CDR1 MNHEY and CDR2 SMNVEV (reference sequence). The ends were cut back, 7 bases at V and 7 bases at J, with 8 bases in the middle.

The V and J genes are TRBV6-6 and TRBJ2-3; no reliable D call. The CDR3 is 14 residues long. Germline CDR1 MNHNY, CDR2 SVGAGI (reference sequence). V was shortened by 3 bases and J by 3 bases, with 10 bases between the two germline ends. CDR3 amino acids: CASSYVSRTDTQYF. The DNA of the CDR3 is TGTGCCAGCAGTTATGTTAGTCGTACAGATACGCAGTATTTT.

The chain couples TRBV29-1 to TRBJ2-1; D possibly corresponds to TRBD2 (7 bases). V was shortened by 0 bases and J by 2 bases, with 11 bases between the two germline ends. The CDR3 covers 15 residues. Looked up from germline, CDR1 is SQVTM and CDR2 is ANQGSEA. CDR3 in amino acids: CSVEEGGGPYNEQFF. CDR3 sequence (DNA): TGCAGCGTTGAAGAAGGGGGGGGCCCCTACAATGAGCAGTTCTTC.

The chain links TRBV28 to TRBJ1-6, with a weak D call TRBD1 (5 bases). Trimming removed 6 bases from V and 4 bases from J, with 7 bases in between. The germline V gene has CDR1 MDHEN and CDR2 SYDVKM. CDR3 length: 13 residues. DNA of the CDR3: TGTGCCAGCAGACAGGAGTATAATTCACCCCTCCACTTT. As protein: CASRQEYNSPLHF.

The rearrangement links TRBV27 to TRBJ2-2, with D hard to call. Germline CDR1 reads MNHEY; CDR2 reads SMNVEV (reference sequence). The CDR3 extends over 12 amino acids. With 11 bases removed from V and 2 bases from J, the gap between germline ends came to 9 bases. The chain's CDR3 is CAVEGNTGELFF. The CDR3 region has the DNA TGTGCCGTCGAAGGTAACACCGGGGAGCTGTTTTTT.

This chain links TRBV28 with TRBJ2-5; D unresolved. Germline assignment: CDR1 MDHEN and CDR2 SYDVKM. This CDR3 has 12 residues. V lost 5 bases to trimming and J lost 2 bases, with 6 bases between them. CDR3 protein: CASSILQETQYF. The DNA for the CDR3 is TGTGCCAGCAGTATACTACAAGAGACCCAGTACTTC. Drawing the rest from reference TRBV28 and TRBJ2-5, the complete variable domain is DVKVTQSSRYLVKRTGEKVFLECVQDMDHENMFWYRQDPGLGLRLIYFSYDVKMKEKGDIPEGYSVSREKKERFSLILESASTNQTSMYLCASSILQETQYFGPGTRLLVL.